At least ten counts were recorded for the clone carrying this T cell receptor (beta chain). The antigen remains undetermined. It was from 20,000 to 1,000,000 sorted cells, with 10%, 30% or 50% RNA, that naive CD8 libraries came. As CD8+CD4-CCR7+CD45RA+ cells, naive CD8 T cells were sorted. TCRdb reprocessed the PCR reads via MiXCR and lists one record per CDR3 protein. The sample consists of more than 250,000 distinct CDR3 sequences, about 22% of them appearing once. This entry is derived from a study of molecular identifiers for immune sequencing clone quantification. Study-wide findings and caveats: Reports indicate spiked Jurkat TCR RNA from one cell could be found among 950,000 to 1,000,000 naive cells.

In germline, CDR1 is MNHNY, CDR2 SVGAGI (reference sequence). This CDR3 comprises 14 residues. Trimming took 1 base from V and 3 from J, leaving 9 bases between them. This chain joins TRBV6-6 and TRBJ1-2; a weak D match, TRBD1 (5 bases). This clonotype originated in a human donor in good health. Some libraries in this study had Jurkat cell RNA spiked in. Specimen: naive CD8+ T cells from blood, with Jurkat cell RNA spiked in. The subset denotes: FACS-sorted CD8+CD4-CCR7+CD45RA+ naive T cells. The CDR3 DNA reads TGTGCCAGCAGTTACTTTCAGGGAGACTATGGCTACACCTTC. Amino acids: CASSYFQGDYGYTF.